This TCR beta chain emerged from a study of T cell responses to AZD1222 COVID-19 vaccine. As to this clone: Antigen unknown.

Notes on the study in general: The repertoires were collected only after the peak T cell response.

Produced via immunoSEQ multiplex PCR; TCRdb's table is partial and in-frame only. The sample lists 140,000 or so clones, 70% to 90% occurring once. Germline assignment: CDR1 SGHTA and CDR2 FQGNSA. The CDR3 consists of 13 residues. V was cut by 8 bases and J by 2 bases, with 10 bases left in between. Here the sequenced sample was peripheral blood, taken 28 days after the second AZD1222 dose. This clonotype was obtained from an adult who received the AZD1222 COVID-19 vaccine. This sequence joins TRBV7-2 and TRBJ1-3; D may be TRBD1 (6 bases). CDR3 nucleotide sequence: TGTGCCAGCCTACAGGGAGCTGGAAACACCATATATTTT. Translated: CASLQGAGNTIYF.